This T cell receptor beta chain was identified during a study of blood T cell repertoires in COVID-19. Here immunoSEQ multiplex PCR was the method, and the copy in TCRdb shows in-frame clones only, minus some. In the table there are 70,000 to 85,000 clones, roughly 86% of which are singletons. In germline, CDR1 is WNHNN, CDR2 SYGVQD (reference sequence). V lost 4 bases, J lost 0 bases, and 18 bases lay in between. The CDR3 has 17 amino acids. The sequence was collected from a woman aged 60-70 years with acute or convalescent COVID-19. The sequenced sample consisted of peripheral blood. The V gene is TRBV10-1, the J gene TRBJ1-1; D unclear. This CDR3 is CASSGPHPRQLNTEAFF. Written as DNA, the CDR3 is TGCGCCAGCAGTGGCCCCCACCCCCGCCAGTTGAACACTGAAGCTTTCTTT.